The 5 T cell receptor beta chains below all came from one sample that was sequenced in a study of T cells in women clearing cervical HPV infection (dated by TCRdb to the late 2010s). The library was produced with the immunoSEQ multiplex PCR assay. The source is immuneACCESS, and TCRdb retained only in-frame sequences with V and J called. Part of the clones is not carried over; for the studies checked, unresolved V genes explain less than half of this, and the remainder is unexplained. For this sample, the table gives tens of thousands of clones. The ten largest clones capture about 1.5% of the sample. The sequencing sample was made of blood buffy coat. These receptors were obtained from a woman aged 18 to 75 with a cervical HPV16 infection that either progressed to CIN3+ or cleared (not recorded which).

The sequenced CDR3 bases are TGTGCCAGTAGTGGGGCGGCAGCGGGAGAGAGGGAGACC. Translating gives CASSGAAAGERET. From start to end, the CDR3 is CASSGAAAGERETQYF. This chain uses TRBV19 with TRBJ2-5, with 8 nucleotides matching TRBD2. The sequenced fragment ends 3 residues before the CDR3 boundary, so the rest is inferred from the germline J gene. The J segment lost 5 bases and the V segment lost 5 bases, leaving 13 bases of the junction unmatched. The CDR3 extends over 16 amino acids. The germline gives CDR1 LNHDA, CDR2 SQIVND (reference sequence).

Notes on this clone: The observed sequence ends 3 residues before the CDR3 terminus, with the missing tail filled in from the germline J gene. This rearrangement joins TRBV18 to TRBJ2-1; 7 nucleotides line up with TRBD1. J lost 8 bases, V lost 3 bases, and 7 bases had no gene match. CDR3 length: 14 residues. The V gene's germline CDR1 is KGHSH and CDR2 LQKENI. Here the CDR3 reads CASSPWQGVDEQFF. The part of the CDR3 DNA that was read is TGTGCCAGCTCACCGTGGCAGGGGGTCGATGAG.

To note about this clone: The read terminates 3 residues ahead of where the CDR3 ends, so the germline J gene completes it. The chain employs TRBV12-3 or TRBV12-4 and TRBJ1-6; 8 bases are shared with TRBD1. The CDR3 loop spans 16 amino acids. Losses at the gene ends were 8 bases for V and 7 bases for J; bases not matched to a gene: 13. This CDR3 is CASQSWGDRKNSPLHF. The sequenced CDR3 bases are TGTGCCAGCCAGTCCTGGGGGGACAGGAAGAATTCACCC.

Comment on this clone: The CDR3 goes on 3 residues after the read ends, and that part is filled in from the germline J gene. The V call is TRBV7-2, the J call TRBJ2-3; tentatively, D is TRBD1 (6 bases). CDR1 and CDR2 (germline): SGHTA, FQGNSA. This CDR3 is 13 amino acids long. The part of the CDR3 DNA that was read is TGTGCCAGCAGCTTACAGGGACATCAGCCG. It codes for CASSLQGHQP. The entire CDR3 sequence reads CASSLQGHQPQYF.

Comment on this clone: The sequenced fragment ends 3 residues before the CDR3 boundary, so the rest is inferred from the germline J gene. The chain couples TRBV6-1 to TRBJ2-1; unclear D gene. CDR3 size: 15 residues. Germline V lookup: CDR1 MNHNS, CDR2 SASEGT. V lost 3 bases, J lost 0 bases, and 9 bases lay in between. The DNA read from the CDR3 is TGTGCCAGCAGTGATGGCAGGAGCTCCTACAATGAG. Protein product: CASSDGRSSYNE. The whole CDR3 protein is CASSDGRSSYNEQFF.